Listed below are T cell receptor beta chains from one sample, sequenced in a study of blood T cell repertoires in COVID-19. Libraries were prepared by immunoSEQ multiplex PCR; TCRdb keeps only in-frame clonotypes and omits some of them. The sample includes roughly 400,000 clones, around nine tenths of them seen just once. Sequencing was done on a sample of PBMCs or T cells enriched from blood (not recorded which). Receptors were obtained from a woman under 30 who had been exposed to COVID-19. CDR3s include the opening cysteine and the closing phenylalanine or tryptophan. Each record gives: CDR3 DNA, CDR3 protein, V gene, clone size, D gene, J gene. The D gene is left open where the match is weak. Only part of the rows carry a size: once, few, many, or a class if the clone is expanded.

cdr3_nt: TGTGCCAGCAGCGCAGGGGGGATGGCTTTCTTT; cdr3_aa: CASSAGGMAFF; v_call: TRBV6-2/TRBV6-3; clone_size: once; d_call: TRBD1; j_call: TRBJ1-1
cdr3_nt: TGTGCCAGCAGTGCCGAGACTAGCGTATCCGATGAGCAGTTCTTC; cdr3_aa: CASSAETSVSDEQFF; v_call: TRBV2; clone_size: .; d_call: TRBD2; j_call: TRBJ2-1
cdr3_nt: TGCGCCAGCAGTCACGCCCTCCGGACTAGCGACTACGAGCAGTACTTC; cdr3_aa: CASSHALRTSDYEQYF; v_call: TRBV23-1; clone_size: .; d_call: TRBD2; j_call: TRBJ2-7
cdr3_nt: TGTGCCAGCAGTTTATCAGGGGTCCCTAACACCGGGGAGCTGTTTTTT; cdr3_aa: CASSLSGVPNTGELFF; v_call: TRBV27; clone_size: .; d_call: .; j_call: TRBJ2-2
cdr3_nt: TGTGCCAGCGGACCTAAGGGCCCTCTCAGGGGTGAGCAGTACTTC; cdr3_aa: CASGPKGPLRGEQYF; v_call: TRBV6-6; clone_size: .; d_call: .; j_call: TRBJ2-7
cdr3_nt: TGCGCCAGCAGCTTGGGTAGCGGAGATACGCAGTATTTT; cdr3_aa: CASSLGSGDTQYF; v_call: TRBV5-1; clone_size: .; d_call: .; j_call: TRBJ2-3
cdr3_nt: TGTGCCACCAGCAGAGGTGGGGACAATGCCTACGAGCAGTACTTC; cdr3_aa: CATSRGGDNAYEQYF; v_call: TRBV15; clone_size: .; d_call: .; j_call: TRBJ2-7
cdr3_nt: TGTGCCAGCAGTCAGACTAGCGGGGTCGATGAGCAGTTCTTC; cdr3_aa: CASSQTSGVDEQFF; v_call: TRBV6-5; clone_size: .; d_call: TRBD2; j_call: TRBJ2-1
cdr3_nt: TGTGCCAGCTCAGAGACAGGGACGAATCAGCCCCAGCATTTT; cdr3_aa: CASSETGTNQPQHF; v_call: TRBV18; clone_size: .; d_call: TRBD1; j_call: TRBJ1-5
cdr3_nt: TGCGCCAGCCGGAACACCGGGGAGCTGTTTTTT; cdr3_aa: CASRNTGELFF; v_call: TRBV10-1; clone_size: .; d_call: .; j_call: TRBJ2-2
cdr3_nt: TGTGCCAGCATAACAGGGGGCACAGATACGCAGTATTTT; cdr3_aa: CASITGGTDTQYF; v_call: TRBV12-3/TRBV12-4; clone_size: .; d_call: TRBD1; j_call: TRBJ2-3
cdr3_nt: TGTGCCAGCAGCTTAGGGAGACAGGGGCCCATCCCCTACGAGCAGTACTTC; cdr3_aa: CASSLGRQGPIPYEQYF; v_call: TRBV7-8; clone_size: .; d_call: TRBD1; j_call: TRBJ2-7
cdr3_nt: TGCGCCAGCAGCCAAGATCGGCTAGCGGGGCGGGATACGCAGTATTTT; cdr3_aa: CASSQDRLAGRDTQYF; v_call: TRBV4-1; clone_size: .; d_call: TRBD2; j_call: TRBJ2-3
cdr3_nt: TGCGCCAGCAGCCCCGGGACTAGCGGGGGGGCGATAGATACGCAGTATTTT; cdr3_aa: CASSPGTSGGAIDTQYF; v_call: TRBV4-3; clone_size: .; d_call: TRBD2; j_call: TRBJ2-3
cdr3_nt: TGTGCCAGCAGCCAGTCCGGACTCAGCTCTGGAAACACCATATATTTT; cdr3_aa: CASSQSGLSSGNTIYF; v_call: TRBV3-1/TRBV3-2; clone_size: .; d_call: .; j_call: TRBJ1-3
cdr3_nt: TGCGCCAGCAGCTTGGACAGGGGAAGTGGCTACACCTTC; cdr3_aa: CASSLDRGSGYTF; v_call: TRBV5-1; clone_size: .; d_call: TRBD1; j_call: TRBJ1-2
cdr3_nt: TGTGCCAGCCCCCCCCGGGGGATTTCCTCCTACGAGCAGTACTTC; cdr3_aa: CASPPRGISSYEQYF; v_call: TRBV28; clone_size: .; d_call: .; j_call: TRBJ2-7
cdr3_nt: TGTGCCAGTAGTACGTATGGAGGGGGGGCCAGGCAGCCCCAGCATTTT; cdr3_aa: CASSTYGGGARQPQHF; v_call: TRBV19; clone_size: .; d_call: .; j_call: TRBJ1-5
cdr3_nt: TGTGCCATCAGTGAACCACTCCAAGAATATACGCAGTATTTT; cdr3_aa: CAISEPLQEYTQYF; v_call: TRBV10-3; clone_size: .; d_call: .; j_call: TRBJ2-3
cdr3_nt: TGCGCCAGCAGCGCGACTGGAGGGGAGACCCAGTACTTC; cdr3_aa: CASSATGGETQYF; v_call: TRBV5-1; clone_size: .; d_call: .; j_call: TRBJ2-5
cdr3_nt: TGTGCCAGTAAAGAACAGCTCTACAATGAGCAGTTCTTC; cdr3_aa: CASKEQLYNEQFF; v_call: TRBV19; clone_size: .; d_call: .; j_call: TRBJ2-1
cdr3_nt: TGTGCCAGCAGCTTAAGCCCGGATAATTCACCCCTCCACTTT; cdr3_aa: CASSLSPDNSPLHF; v_call: TRBV11-2; clone_size: few; d_call: .; j_call: TRBJ1-6
cdr3_nt: TGTGCCAGCAGTTACCCCGGACTAGCGGGGTGGGTAGCAGATACGCAGTATTTT; cdr3_aa: CASSYPGLAGWVADTQYF; v_call: TRBV6-2/TRBV6-3; clone_size: .; d_call: TRBD2; j_call: TRBJ2-3
cdr3_nt: TGTGCCAGCAGTTTCGGGGGGTCAAATCAGCCCCAGCATTTT; cdr3_aa: CASSFGGSNQPQHF; v_call: TRBV28; clone_size: .; d_call: .; j_call: TRBJ1-5
cdr3_nt: TGTGCCAGCAGCTTTACAGGGACTAATTCACCCCTCCACTTT; cdr3_aa: CASSFTGTNSPLHF; v_call: TRBV11-2; clone_size: .; d_call: .; j_call: TRBJ1-6